This T cell receptor (beta chain) was captured by sequencing in a study of T-cell memory formation after mild COVID-19. Study-wide findings and caveats: Clones that shrank (day 15 to 85) were balanced CD4/CD8, whereas later expanders leaned CD4+. The authors left the SARS-CoV-2 specificity of second-wave clones peaking on day 37 unconfirmed. Cross-reactive memory apparently joined, as some responding clones appeared in pre-infection memory.

The V and J ends lost 0 bases and 2 bases respectively, with 16 bases between them. CDR1 is SGHKS and CDR2 is YYEKEE in the germline V gene (reference sequence). The CDR3 has 17 residues. As regards this clonotype: The antigen remains unidentified.

MiXCR, run by TCRdb on the 5' RACE reads, gives a single entry per CDR3 protein. The sample has roughly 560,000 distinct CDR3 sequences; roughly 22% are singletons. V usage is TRBV5-5 and J usage is TRBJ2-3; tentatively, D is TRBD2 (6 bases). This sequence was found in an adult woman who had mild COVID-19 (a few samples of this study predate the infection). Cell type and time point are not known. The sequenced sample was PBMCs or a T cell subset sorted from them (not recorded which). The CDR3 is CASSLGTGRFPTDTQYF. The CDR3 DNA reads TGTGCCAGCAGCTTGGGAACCGGGAGATTCCCCACAGATACGCAGTATTTT.